One sample yielded the 20 T cell receptor beta chains listed below, sequenced in a study of lymphopenia after photon versus proton radiotherapy (dated by TCRdb to the late 2010s). The library was built by means of the immunoSEQ multiplex PCR assay. TCRdb re-hosts the immuneACCESS table, in-frame sequences only. Its copies lack some clones; in the studies checked, an unresolved V gene accounts for under half of them, and the cause for the rest is not known. The sample profile shows 70,000 or so clones; 92% of them were found once. Over 2% of the sample is in the top ten clones. Here the sequenced sample was peripheral blood, taken from a patient treated with photon-based radiotherapy. These receptors came from a woman in her forties with cholangiocarcinoma.

V usage is TRBV5-1 and J usage is TRBJ1-5; possible D gene TRBD1, 5 bases. CDR1 and CDR2 (germline): SGHRS, YFSETQ. V was pared by 1 base and J by 1 base, with 9 bases between. The CDR3 runs 15 residues. The CDR3, as DNA: TGCGCCAGCAGCTTGCAGGGCGGGAGCAATCAGCCCCAGCATTTT. Encoded protein: CASSLQGGSNQPQHF.

The chain recombines TRBV20-1 with TRBJ2-1; a possible D gene is TRBD2 (7 bases). Germline values: CDR1 DFQATT, CDR2 SNEGSKA (reference sequence). Trimming removed 8 bases from V and 6 bases from J, with 11 bases in between. This CDR3 spans 11 amino acids. The CDR3 sequence is CSTGRGNEQFF. The CDR3 nucleotides read TGCAGTACAGGGAGGGGCAATGAGCAGTTCTTC.

V gene TRBV27 combines with J gene TRBJ1-4; the D gene is possibly TRBD1 (5 bases). The V end was cut by 6 bases, the J end by 6 bases, with 11 bases between. There are 13 residues in the CDR3. CDR1 and CDR2 from the germline V gene are MNHEY and SMNVEV (reference sequence). CDR3: CASRGQGDEKLFF. CDR3 nucleotide sequence: TGTGCCAGCAGAGGGCAGGGTGATGAAAAACTGTTTTTT.

The V call is TRBV28, the J call TRBJ2-7, with 7 bases lining up with TRBD1. The CDR3 consists of 14 residues. With 4 bases clipped from V and 3 bases from J, the junction kept 6 bases outside the gene matches. CDR1 and CDR2 from the germline V gene are MDHEN and SYDVKM. The CDR3 sequence: CASSSPGGFYEQYF. The CDR3 DNA follows: TGTGCCAGCAGTTCGCCAGGGGGTTTCTACGAGCAGTACTTC.

The chain has TRBV28 and TRBJ2-7; maybe TRBD1 (5 bases). Germline loops: CDR1 MDHEN, CDR2 SYDVKM. The germline V and J ends were trimmed by 1 base and 5 bases, with 15 bases remaining between them. The CDR3 has 15 amino acids. CDR3 loop: CASSLSARSGHEQYF. The CDR3 DNA is TGTGCCAGCAGTTTATCGGCCAGGTCAGGGCACGAGCAGTACTTC.

This clone was counted once. This rearrangement joins TRBV19 to TRBJ1-1, with D uncertain. The germline gives CDR1 LNHDA, CDR2 SQIVND (reference sequence). The CDR3 is 12 amino acids. V lost 6 bases to trimming and J lost 4 bases, with 9 bases between them. CDR3 protein: CASSLLGTEAFF. DNA for the CDR3: TGTGCCAGTAGCTTATTAGGCACTGAAGCTTTCTTT.

The rearrangement uses TRBV9 and TRBJ1-3; D call uncertain. V was shortened by 3 bases and J by 0 bases, with 7 bases between the two germline ends. In germline, CDR1 is SGDLS, CDR2 YYNGEE. The CDR3 runs to 14 residues. The CDR3 nucleotides are TGTGCCAGCAGCGCCCCTAGCTCTGGAAACACCATATATTTT. Translating gives CASSAPSSGNTIYF.

The chain carries TRBV7-9 and TRBJ1-2; TRBD1 matches at 10 bases. Per germline, CDR1 SEHNR and CDR2 FQNEAQ (reference sequence). The CDR3 loop spans 14 amino acids. V lost 0 bases, J lost 8 bases, and 3 bases stayed unmatched. The CDR3 sequence: CASSLAGTGEGYTF. DNA of the CDR3: TGTGCCAGCAGCTTAGCAGGGACAGGGGAGGGCTACACCTTC. Using reference TRBV7-9 and TRBJ1-2 for the parts outside the CDR3, the full variable domain is DTGVSQNPRHKITKRGQNVTFRCDPISEHNRLYWYRQTLGQGPEFLTYFQNEAQLEKSRLLSDRFSAERPKGSFSTLEIQRTEQGDSAMYLCASSLAGTGEGYTFGSGTRLTVV.

This chain connects TRBV9 to TRBJ1-1; 7 bases line up with TRBD1. Germline CDR1 reads SGDLS; CDR2 reads YYNGEE. CDR3 length equals 14 residues. V was clipped by 0 bases and J by 10 bases; unmatched bases: 9. CDR3 coding DNA: TGTGCCAGCAGCGTAGAAGGGGGCGCGGGCGCAGCTTTCTTT. It codes for CASSVEGGAGAAFF.

The J gene is TRBJ1-4, the V gene TRBV7-6; no clear D. Germline V lookup: CDR1 SGHVS, CDR2 FNYEAQ. V lost 5 bases and J 3 bases, leaving 16 bases between the germline ends. The length of the CDR3 is 16 residues. CDR3 amino acids: CASSPKRGLSNEKLFF. CDR3 DNA: TGTGCCAGCAGCCCGAAACGGGGTTTATCTAATGAAAAACTGTTTTTT. Variable domain in full (rest from reference TRBV7-6 and TRBJ1-4): GAGVSQSPRYKVTKRGQDVALRCDPISGHVSLYWYRQALGQGPEFLTYFNYEAQQDKSGLPNDRFSAERPEGSISTLTIQRTEQRDSAMYRCASSPKRGLSNEKLFFGSGTQLSVL.

V usage is TRBV18 and J usage is TRBJ2-3; the D is unclear. The V end lost 3 bases, the J end lost 0 bases, and 4 bases lay between the germline ends. CDR1 is KGHSH and CDR2 is LQKENI in the germline V gene. The CDR3 is 13 residues long. The CDR3 loop reads CASSPLSTDTQYF. The CDR3 DNA follows: TGTGCCAGCTCACCTCTTAGCACAGATACGCAGTATTTT.

The J gene is TRBJ2-1, the V gene TRBV6-1; D gene uncertain. The germline V gene encodes CDR1 MNHNS and CDR2 SASEGT. V gave up 2 bases and J gave up 10 bases, with 15 bases separating them. This CDR3 comprises 14 residues. The CDR3, as DNA: TGTGCCAGCAGTGAACCCCGACCCCCAGAAGAGCAGTTCTTC. Its protein is CASSEPRPPEEQFF.

The chain links TRBV11-2 to TRBJ1-1; D uncertain. The CDR3 is made up of 15 amino acids. Per germline, CDR1 SGHAT and CDR2 FQNNGV. Trimming removed 5 bases from V and 6 bases from J, with 19 bases in between. The CDR3 DNA is TGTGCCAGCAGCATCTCTAGGGTTTATGGAGCTGAAGCTTTCTTT. Its protein product is CASSISRVYGAEAFF. Based on the CDR3 plus reference TRBV11-2 and TRBJ1-1, the full variable domain is EAGVAQSPRYKIIEKRQSVAFWCNPISGHATLYWYQQILGQGPKLLIQFQNNGVVDDSQLPKDRFSAERLKGVDSTLKIQPAKLEDSAVYLCASSISRVYGAEAFFGQGTRLTVV.

This chain links TRBV7-5 with TRBJ2-7; TRBD2 is the table's D call, not checked against the DNA. TRBV7-5 is a documented pseudogene. The CDR3 is 14 amino acids. In DNA form, the CDR3 reads TGTGCCAGAAGCCTACTCGGGGGGACCTACGAGCAGTACTTC. Residues: CARSLLGGTYEQYF.

The chain recombines TRBV9 with TRBJ2-6; D remains unclear. This CDR3 comprises 15 residues. V shed 0 bases and J shed 0 bases, with 4 bases lying between them. Looked up from germline, CDR1 is SGDLS and CDR2 is YYNGEE. This CDR3 is CASSVEGSGANVLTF. DNA of the CDR3: TGTGCCAGCAGCGTAGAGGGCTCTGGGGCCAACGTCCTGACTTTC.

The rearrangement joins TRBV11-2 to TRBJ1-2; 8 bases are a match to TRBD1. Trimming took 0 bases from V and 6 from J; bases not matched to a gene: 3. CDR1 is SGHAT, CDR2 FQNNGV, per germline. CDR3 length: 14 amino acids. This CDR3 is CASSLDQGAHGYTF. CDR3 DNA sequence: TGTGCCAGCAGCTTAGACCAGGGGGCACATGGCTACACCTTC.

The chain has TRBV7-9 and TRBJ2-3; 10 bases are a match to TRBD2. Germline CDR1 SEHNR, CDR2 FQNEAQ (reference sequence). The CDR3 loop spans 15 amino acids. J gave up 8 bases and V 4 bases, and 9 bases lay outside the gene matches. Written as DNA, the CDR3 is TGTGCCAGCAGCTCGCTAGCGGGAGTAAGTATTACGCAGTATTTT. Residues: CASSSLAGVSITQYF.

This clone came up a few times. The chain has TRBV6-5 and TRBJ1-6, with a weak D call TRBD1 (5 bases). This CDR3 is built from 13 residues. The V gene's germline CDR1 is MNHEY and CDR2 SVGAGI. V gave up 6 bases and J gave up 5 bases, with 8 bases separating them. This CDR3 reads CASRSTDNSPLHF. Here the CDR3 DNA reads TGTGCCAGCAGGTCGACAGATAATTCACCCCTCCACTTT.

The rearrangement joins TRBV15 to TRBJ1-4; D unresolved. Trimming left V 1 base short and J 8 bases short, with 14 bases between. The CDR3 is made up of 15 amino acids. The germline CDR1 and CDR2 sequences are LNHNV and YYDKDF (reference sequence). The CDR3 DNA sequence: TGTGCCACCAGCAGAGGGGCAGGCGAGAGAGAAAAACTGTTTTTT. This codes for CATSRGAGEREKLFF.

The chain uses TRBV6-1 and TRBJ1-2; D is perhaps TRBD1 (5 bases). CDR1 is MNHNS and CDR2 is SASEGT in the germline V gene. Trimming pared 4 bases from V and 4 bases from J, leaving 13 bases between. The CDR3 covers 14 residues. CDR3 sequence reads: CASSGTGGLYGYTF. The DNA of the CDR3 is TGTGCCAGCAGTGGCACAGGCGGTCTCTATGGCTACACCTTC.